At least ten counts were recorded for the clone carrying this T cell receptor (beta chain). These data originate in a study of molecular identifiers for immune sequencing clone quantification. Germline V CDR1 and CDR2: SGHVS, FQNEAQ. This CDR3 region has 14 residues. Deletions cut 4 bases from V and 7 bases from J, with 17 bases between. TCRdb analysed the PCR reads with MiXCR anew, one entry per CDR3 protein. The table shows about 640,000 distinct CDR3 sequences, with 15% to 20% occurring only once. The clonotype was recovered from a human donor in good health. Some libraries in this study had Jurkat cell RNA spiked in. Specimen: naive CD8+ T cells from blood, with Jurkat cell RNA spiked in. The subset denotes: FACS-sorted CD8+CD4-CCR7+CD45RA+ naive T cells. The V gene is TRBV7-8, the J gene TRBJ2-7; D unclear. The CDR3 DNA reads TGTGCCAGCAGCTCCGGACGGTCCGCGAGAGAGCAGTACTTC. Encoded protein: CASSSGRSAREQYF.